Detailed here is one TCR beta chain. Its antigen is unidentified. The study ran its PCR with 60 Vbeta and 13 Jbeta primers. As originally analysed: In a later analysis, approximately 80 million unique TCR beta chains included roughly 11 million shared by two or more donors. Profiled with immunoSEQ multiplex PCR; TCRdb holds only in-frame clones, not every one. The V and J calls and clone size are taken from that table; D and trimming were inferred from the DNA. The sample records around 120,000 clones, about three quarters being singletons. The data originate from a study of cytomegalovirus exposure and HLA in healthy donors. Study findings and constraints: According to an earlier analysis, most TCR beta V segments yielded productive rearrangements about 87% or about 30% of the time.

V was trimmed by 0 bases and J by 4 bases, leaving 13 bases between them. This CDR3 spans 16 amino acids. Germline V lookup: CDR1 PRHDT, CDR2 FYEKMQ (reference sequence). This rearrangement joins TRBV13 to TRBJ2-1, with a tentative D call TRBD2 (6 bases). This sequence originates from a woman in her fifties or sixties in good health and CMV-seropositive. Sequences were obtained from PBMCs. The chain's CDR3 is CASSLGGLGRYNEQFF. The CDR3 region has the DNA TGTGCCAGCAGCTTAGGCGGCCTGGGGAGGTACAATGAGCAGTTCTTC. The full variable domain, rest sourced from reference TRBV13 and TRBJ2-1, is AAGVIQSPRHLIKEKRETATLKCYPIPRHDTVYWYQQGPGQDPQFLISFYEKMQSDKGSIPDRFSAQQFSDYHSELNMSSLELGDSALYFCASSLGGLGRYNEQFFGPGTRLTVL.